This entry concerns a single T cell receptor (beta chain). Its target is unknown. This sample is part of a study of long-term antiretroviral therapy in people with HIV. General study findings and limits: Gathering of blood took place between 2004 and 2017, possibly under older ART regimens. An increase in diversity followed ART, yet levels stayed below transplant donor controls. Documentation of ART adherence, viral resistance or therapy changes was absent.

This was the immunoSEQ v3.0 assay at survey level. The data were produced by immunoSEQ multiplex PCR, yet TCRdb's version contains in-frame clones alone and is incomplete. The top ten clones hold 3% of a sample with 6,500 to 8,000 clones, roughly 88% of them seen once. At minimum, one pre-ART and two post-ART PBMC samples were obtained from each donor. The sample was unsorted PBMCs, taken 3.7 years after starting antiretroviral therapy. The receptor was derived from a woman aged 45-65 years with HIV.

The CDR3, as DNA: TGTGCCAGCAGCTCGATAGCGGCCCAAGAGACCCAGTACTTC. Protein product: CASSSIAAQETQYF. The chain combines TRBV5-6 with TRBJ2-5, with D possibly matching TRBD2 (6 bases). V was clipped by 3 bases and J by 1 base, with 10 bases between them. The CDR3 totals 14 residues. Germline-derived CDR1 and CDR2 are SGHDT and YYEEEE.